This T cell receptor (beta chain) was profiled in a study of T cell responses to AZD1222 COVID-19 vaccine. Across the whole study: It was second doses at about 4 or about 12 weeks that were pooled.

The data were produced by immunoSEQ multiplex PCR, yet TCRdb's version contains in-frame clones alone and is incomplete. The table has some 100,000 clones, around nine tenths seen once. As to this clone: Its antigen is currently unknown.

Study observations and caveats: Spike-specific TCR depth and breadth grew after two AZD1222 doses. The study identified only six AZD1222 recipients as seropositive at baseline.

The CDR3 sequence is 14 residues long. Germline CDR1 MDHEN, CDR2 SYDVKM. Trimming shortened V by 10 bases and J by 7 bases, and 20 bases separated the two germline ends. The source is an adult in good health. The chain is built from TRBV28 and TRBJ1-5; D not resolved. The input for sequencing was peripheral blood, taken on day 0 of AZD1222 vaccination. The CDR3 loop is CAIRRDVVGQPQHF. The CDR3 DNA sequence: TGTGCCATACGGCGGGATGTCGTGGGGCAGCCCCAGCATTTT.